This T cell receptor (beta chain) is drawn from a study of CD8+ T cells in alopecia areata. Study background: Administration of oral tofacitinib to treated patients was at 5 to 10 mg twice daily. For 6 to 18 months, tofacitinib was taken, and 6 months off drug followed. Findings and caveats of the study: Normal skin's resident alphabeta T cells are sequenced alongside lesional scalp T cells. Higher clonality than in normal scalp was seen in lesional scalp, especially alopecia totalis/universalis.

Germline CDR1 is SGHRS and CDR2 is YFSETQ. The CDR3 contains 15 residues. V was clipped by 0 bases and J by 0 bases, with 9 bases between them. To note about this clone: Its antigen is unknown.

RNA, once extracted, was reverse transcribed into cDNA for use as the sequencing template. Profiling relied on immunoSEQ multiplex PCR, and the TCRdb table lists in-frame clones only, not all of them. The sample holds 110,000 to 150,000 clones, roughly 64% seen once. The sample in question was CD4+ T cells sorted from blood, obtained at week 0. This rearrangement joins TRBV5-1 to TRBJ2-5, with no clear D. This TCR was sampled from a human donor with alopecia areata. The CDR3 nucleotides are TGCGCCAGCAGCTTGGGCCCTTCCGACCAAGAGACCCAGTACTTC. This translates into CASSLGPSDQETQYF.